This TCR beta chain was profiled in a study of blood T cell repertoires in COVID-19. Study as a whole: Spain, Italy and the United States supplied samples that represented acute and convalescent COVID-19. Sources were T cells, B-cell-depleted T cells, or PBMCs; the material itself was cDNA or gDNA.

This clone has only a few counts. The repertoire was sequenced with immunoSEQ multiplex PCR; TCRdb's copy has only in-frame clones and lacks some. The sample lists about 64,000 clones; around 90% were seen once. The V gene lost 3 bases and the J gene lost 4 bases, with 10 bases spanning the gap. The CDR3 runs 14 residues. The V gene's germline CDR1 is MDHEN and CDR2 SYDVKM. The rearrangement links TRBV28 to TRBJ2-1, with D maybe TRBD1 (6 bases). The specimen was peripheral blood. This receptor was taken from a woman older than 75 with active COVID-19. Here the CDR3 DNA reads TGTGCCAGCAGTTTTGGGACACTGTACAATGAGCAGTTCTTC. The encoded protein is CASSFGTLYNEQFF.